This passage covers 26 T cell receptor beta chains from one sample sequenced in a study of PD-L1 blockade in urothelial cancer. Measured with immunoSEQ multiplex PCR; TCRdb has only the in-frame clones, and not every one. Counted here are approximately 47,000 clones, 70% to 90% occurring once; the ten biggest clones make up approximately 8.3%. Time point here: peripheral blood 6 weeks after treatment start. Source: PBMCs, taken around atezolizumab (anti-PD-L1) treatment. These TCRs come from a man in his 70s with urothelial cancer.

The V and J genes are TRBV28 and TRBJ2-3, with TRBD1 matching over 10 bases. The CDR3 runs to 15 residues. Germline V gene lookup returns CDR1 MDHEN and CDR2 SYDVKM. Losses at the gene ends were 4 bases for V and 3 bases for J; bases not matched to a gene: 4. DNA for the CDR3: TGTGCCAGCAGTTCAAGGACAGGGGGAACAGATACGCAGTATTTT. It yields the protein CASSSRTGGTDTQYF.

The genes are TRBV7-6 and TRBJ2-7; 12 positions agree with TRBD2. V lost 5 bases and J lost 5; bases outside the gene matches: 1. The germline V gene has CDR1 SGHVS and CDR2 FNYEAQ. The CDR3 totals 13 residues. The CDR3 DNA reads TGTGCCAGCAGCCGACTAGCGGGAGACGAGCAGTACTTC. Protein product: CASSRLAGDEQYF.

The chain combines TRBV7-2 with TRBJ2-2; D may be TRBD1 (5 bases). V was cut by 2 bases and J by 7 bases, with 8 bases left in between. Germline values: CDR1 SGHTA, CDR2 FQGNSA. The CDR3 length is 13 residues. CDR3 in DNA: TGTGCCAGCAGCTTATCAGGGAACGGGGAGCTGTTTTTT. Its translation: CASSLSGNGELFF.

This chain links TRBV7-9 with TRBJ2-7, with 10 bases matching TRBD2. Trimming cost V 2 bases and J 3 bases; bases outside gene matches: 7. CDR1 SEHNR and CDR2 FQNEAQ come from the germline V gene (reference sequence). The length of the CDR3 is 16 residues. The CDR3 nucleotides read TGTGCCAGCAGCTTAAGGCCGACTAGCGGGTACTACGAGCAGTACTTC. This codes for CASSLRPTSGYYEQYF.

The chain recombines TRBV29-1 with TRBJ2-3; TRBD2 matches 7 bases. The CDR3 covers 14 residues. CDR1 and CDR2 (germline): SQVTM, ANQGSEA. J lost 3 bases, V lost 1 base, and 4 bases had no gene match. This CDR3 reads CSVEADGRTDTQYF. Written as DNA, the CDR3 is TGCAGCGTTGAAGCGGACGGGAGGACAGATACGCAGTATTTT.

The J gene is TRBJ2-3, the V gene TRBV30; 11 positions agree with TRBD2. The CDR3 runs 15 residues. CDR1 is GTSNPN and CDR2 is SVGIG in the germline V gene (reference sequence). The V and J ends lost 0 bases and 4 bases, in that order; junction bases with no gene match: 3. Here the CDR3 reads CAWSVGTSGADTQYF. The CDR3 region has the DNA TGTGCCTGGAGTGTGGGGACTAGCGGTGCAGATACGCAGTATTTT.

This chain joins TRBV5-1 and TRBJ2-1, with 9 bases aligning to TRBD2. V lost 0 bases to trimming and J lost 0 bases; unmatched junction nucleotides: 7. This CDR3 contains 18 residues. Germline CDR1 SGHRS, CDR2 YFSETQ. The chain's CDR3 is CASSLDLTSGNSYNEQFF. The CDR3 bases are TGCGCCAGCAGCTTGGACTTGACTAGCGGTAACTCCTACAATGAGCAGTTCTTC. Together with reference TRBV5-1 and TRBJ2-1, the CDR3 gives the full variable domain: KAGVTQTPRYLIKTRGQQVTLSCSPISGHRSVSWYQQTPGQGLQFLFEYFSETQRNKGNFPGRFSGRQFSNSRSEMNVSTLELGDSALYLCASSLDLTSGNSYNEQFFGPGTRLTVL.

CDR3 sequence: CASSVDAGGYEQYF. The CDR3 DNA is TGTGCCAGCAGCGTAGATGCAGGGGGCTACGAGCAGTACTTC. V usage is TRBV9 and J usage is TRBJ2-7; 7 bases fit TRBD1. V was clipped by 0 bases and J by 3 bases; unmatched bases: 3. Germline V gives CDR1 SGDLS, CDR2 YYNGEE. This CDR3 region has 14 residues.

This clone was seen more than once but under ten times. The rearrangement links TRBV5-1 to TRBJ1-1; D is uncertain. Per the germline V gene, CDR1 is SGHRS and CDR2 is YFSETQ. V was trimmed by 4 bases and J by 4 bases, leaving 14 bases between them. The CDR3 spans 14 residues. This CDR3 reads CASSLDSLATEAFF. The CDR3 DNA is TGCGCCAGCAGCCTAGACTCTCTTGCCACTGAAGCTTTCTTT.

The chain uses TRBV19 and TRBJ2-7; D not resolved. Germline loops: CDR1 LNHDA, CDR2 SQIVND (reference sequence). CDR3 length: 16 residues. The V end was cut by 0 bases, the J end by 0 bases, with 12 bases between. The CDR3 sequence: CASSIDYAAASYEQYF. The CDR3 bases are TGTGCCAGTAGTATAGATTACGCGGCGGCCTCCTACGAGCAGTACTTC.

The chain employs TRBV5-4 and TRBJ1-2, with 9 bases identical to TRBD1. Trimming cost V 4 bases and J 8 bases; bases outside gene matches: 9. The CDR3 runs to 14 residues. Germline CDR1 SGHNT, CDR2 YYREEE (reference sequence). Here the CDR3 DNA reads TGTGCCAGCAGCGGAACAGGGGGCGCATGGGGCTACACCTTC. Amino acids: CASSGTGGAWGYTF.

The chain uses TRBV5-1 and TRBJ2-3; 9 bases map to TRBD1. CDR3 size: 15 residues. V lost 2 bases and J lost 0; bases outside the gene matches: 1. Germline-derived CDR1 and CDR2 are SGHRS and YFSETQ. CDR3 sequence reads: CASSLQGASTDTQYF. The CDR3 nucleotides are TGCGCCAGCAGCTTACAGGGGGCTAGCACAGATACGCAGTATTTT.

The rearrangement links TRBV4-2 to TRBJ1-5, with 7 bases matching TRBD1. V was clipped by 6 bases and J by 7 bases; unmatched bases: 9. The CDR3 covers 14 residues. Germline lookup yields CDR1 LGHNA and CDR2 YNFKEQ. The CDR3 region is CASRATTGYQPQHF. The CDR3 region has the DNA TGTGCCAGCAGGGCAACGACAGGGTACCAGCCCCAGCATTTT.

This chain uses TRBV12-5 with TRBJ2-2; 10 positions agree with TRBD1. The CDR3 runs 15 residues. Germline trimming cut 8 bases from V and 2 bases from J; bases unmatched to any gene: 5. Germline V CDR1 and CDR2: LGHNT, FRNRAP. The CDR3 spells CASKRDRGNTGELFF. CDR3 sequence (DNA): TGTGCTAGTAAACGGGACAGGGGCAACACCGGGGAGCTGTTTTTT.

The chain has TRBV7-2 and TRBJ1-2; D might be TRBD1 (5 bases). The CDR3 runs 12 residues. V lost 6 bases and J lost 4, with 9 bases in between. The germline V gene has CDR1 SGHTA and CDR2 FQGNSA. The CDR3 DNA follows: TGTGCCAGCAGAGCTGACAGCTATGGCTACACCTTC. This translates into CASRADSYGYTF.

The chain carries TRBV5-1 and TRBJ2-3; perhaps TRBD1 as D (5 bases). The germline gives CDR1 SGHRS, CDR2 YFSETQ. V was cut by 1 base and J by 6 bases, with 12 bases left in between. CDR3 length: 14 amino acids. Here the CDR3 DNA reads TGCGCCAGCAGCTTGTTAGGGGCCAGGGATACGCAGTATTTT. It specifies CASSLLGARDTQYF.

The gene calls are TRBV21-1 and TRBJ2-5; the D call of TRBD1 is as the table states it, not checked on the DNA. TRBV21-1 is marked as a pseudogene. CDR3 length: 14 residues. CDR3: CASRVDQGGETQYF. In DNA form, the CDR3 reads TGTGCCAGCAGGGTCGACCAGGGCGGAGAGACCCAGTACTTC.

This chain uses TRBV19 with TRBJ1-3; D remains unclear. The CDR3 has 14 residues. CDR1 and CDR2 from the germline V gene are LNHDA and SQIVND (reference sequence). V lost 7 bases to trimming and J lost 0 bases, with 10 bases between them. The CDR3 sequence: CASNSGSSGNTIYF. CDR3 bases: TGTGCCAGTAATTCCGGGAGCTCTGGAAACACCATATATTTT.

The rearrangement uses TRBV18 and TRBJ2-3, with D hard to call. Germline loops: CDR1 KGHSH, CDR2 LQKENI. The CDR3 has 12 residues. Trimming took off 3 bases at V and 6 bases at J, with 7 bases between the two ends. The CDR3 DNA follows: TGTGCCAGCTCACCCTCAAGCGATACGCAGTATTTT. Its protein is CASSPSSDTQYF.

The CDR3 spells CASRQGGGYGYTF. The CDR3 nucleotides are TGTGCCAGCAGACAGGGGGGTGGCTATGGCTACACCTTC. This chain links TRBV2 with TRBJ1-2, with TRBD1 identical over 8 bases. The CDR3 consists of 13 residues. V gave up 6 bases and J gave up 4 bases; unmatched junction bases: 4. CDR1 is SNHLY and CDR2 is FYNNEI in the germline V gene.

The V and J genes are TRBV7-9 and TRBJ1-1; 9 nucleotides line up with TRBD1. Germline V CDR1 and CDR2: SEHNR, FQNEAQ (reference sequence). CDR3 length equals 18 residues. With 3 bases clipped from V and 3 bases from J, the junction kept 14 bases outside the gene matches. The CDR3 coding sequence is TGTGCCAGCAGCTTTAGGACAGGGGAGATCAGTCTGGACACTGAAGCTTTCTTT. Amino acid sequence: CASSFRTGEISLDTEAFF.

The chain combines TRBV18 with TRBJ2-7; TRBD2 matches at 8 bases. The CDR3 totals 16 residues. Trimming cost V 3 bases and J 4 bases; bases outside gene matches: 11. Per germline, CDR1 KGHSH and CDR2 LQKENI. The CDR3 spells CASSPNRGGARYEQYF. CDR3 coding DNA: TGTGCCAGCTCACCCAACCGGGGGGGAGCAAGATACGAGCAGTACTTC.

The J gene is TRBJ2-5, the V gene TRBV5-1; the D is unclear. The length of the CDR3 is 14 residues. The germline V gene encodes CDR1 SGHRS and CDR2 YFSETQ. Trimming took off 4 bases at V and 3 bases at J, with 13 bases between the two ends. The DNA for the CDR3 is TGCGCCAGCAGCCCCTACGTAACCAAAGAGACCCAGTACTTC. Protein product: CASSPYVTKETQYF. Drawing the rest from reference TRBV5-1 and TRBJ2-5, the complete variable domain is KAGVTQTPRYLIKTRGQQVTLSCSPISGHRSVSWYQQTPGQGLQFLFEYFSETQRNKGNFPGRFSGRQFSNSRSEMNVSTLELGDSALYLCASSPYVTKETQYFGPGTRLLVL.

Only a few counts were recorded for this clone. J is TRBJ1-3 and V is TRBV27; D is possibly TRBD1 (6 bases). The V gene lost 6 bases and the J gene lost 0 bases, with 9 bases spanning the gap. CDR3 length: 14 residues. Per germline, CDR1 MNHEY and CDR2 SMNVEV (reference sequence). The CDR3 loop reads CASRGQLSGNTIYF. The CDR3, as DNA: TGTGCCAGCAGAGGACAGCTCTCTGGAAACACCATATATTTT.

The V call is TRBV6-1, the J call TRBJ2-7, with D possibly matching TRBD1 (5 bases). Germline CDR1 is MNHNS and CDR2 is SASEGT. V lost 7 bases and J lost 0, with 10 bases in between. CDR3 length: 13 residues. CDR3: CASTGRDSYEQYF. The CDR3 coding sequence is TGTGCCAGCACCGGCAGGGACTCCTACGAGCAGTACTTC.

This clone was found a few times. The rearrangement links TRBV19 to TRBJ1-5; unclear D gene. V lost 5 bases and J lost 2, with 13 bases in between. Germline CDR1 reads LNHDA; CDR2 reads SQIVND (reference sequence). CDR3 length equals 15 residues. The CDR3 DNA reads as TGTGCCAGTAGTGAGCGGCCGGGAGGCAATCAGCCCCAGCATTTT. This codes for CASSERPGGNQPQHF.